A single T cell receptor beta chain is shown here with its context. Its antigen remains unknown. This sample is part of a study of T cell repertoires in cytomegalovirus infection. The CDR3 consists of 16 residues. Unmatched junction bases numbered 9, after V lost 3 bases and J lost 7 bases. Germline V gene sequence: CDR1 SGHVS, CDR2 FNYEAQ. TCRdb independently ran MiXCR on the reads; one entry per CDR3 protein. The repertoire consists of approximately 110,000 distinct CDR3 sequences, with roughly 39% occurring once and the leading ten covering just under 75%. The study, taken as a whole, reports: HLA-C-restricted CMV-specific TCR beta clonotypes were dominant in the ex vivo response.

This sequence originates from a human donor in good health (CMV status not recorded). Some clones in this sample may be carry-over from other donors' samples. The rearrangement uses TRBV7-6 and TRBJ2-1, with TRBD2 matching over 10 bases. The sample consisted of CD8+ T cells from cultured PBMCs, taken from culture after CMV antigen stimulation. The CDR3 DNA is TGTGCCAGCAGCTTGGGGATAGCGGGGGGCGCTAATGAGCAGTTCTTC. It is translated as CASSLGIAGGANEQFF. Supplemented by reference TRBV7-6 and TRBJ2-1, the full variable domain reads GAGVSQSPRYKVTKRGQDVALRCDPISGHVSLYWYRQALGQGPEFLTYFNYEAQQDKSGLPNDRFSAERPEGSISTLTIQRTEQRDSAMYRCASSLGIAGGANEQFFGPGTRLTVL.